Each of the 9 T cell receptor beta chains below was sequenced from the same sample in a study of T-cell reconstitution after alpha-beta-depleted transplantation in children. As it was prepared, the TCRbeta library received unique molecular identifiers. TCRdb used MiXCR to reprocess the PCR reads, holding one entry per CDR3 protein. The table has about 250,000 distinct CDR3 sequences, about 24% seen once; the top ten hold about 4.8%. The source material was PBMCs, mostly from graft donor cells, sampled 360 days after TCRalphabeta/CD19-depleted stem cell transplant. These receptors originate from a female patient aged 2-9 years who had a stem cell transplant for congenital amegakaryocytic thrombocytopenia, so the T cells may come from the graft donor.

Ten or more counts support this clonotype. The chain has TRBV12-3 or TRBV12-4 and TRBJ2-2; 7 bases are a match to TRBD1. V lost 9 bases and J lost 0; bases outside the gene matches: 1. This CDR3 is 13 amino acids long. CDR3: CASDRANTGELFF. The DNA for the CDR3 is TGTGCCAGTGACAGGGCGAACACCGGGGAGCTGTTTTTT.

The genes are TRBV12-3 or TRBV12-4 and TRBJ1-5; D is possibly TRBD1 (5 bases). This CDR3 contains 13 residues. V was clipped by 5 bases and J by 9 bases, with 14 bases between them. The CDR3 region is CASSKKGNAPQHF. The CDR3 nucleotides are TGTGCCAGCAGTAAAAAGGGGAACGCGCCCCAGCATTTT.

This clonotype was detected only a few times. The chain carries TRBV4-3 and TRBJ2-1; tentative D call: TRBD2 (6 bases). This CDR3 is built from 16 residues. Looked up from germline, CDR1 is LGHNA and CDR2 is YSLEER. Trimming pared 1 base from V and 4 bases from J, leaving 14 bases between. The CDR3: CASSQARDLTYNEQFF. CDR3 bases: TGCGCCAGCAGCCAAGCCCGGGACTTAACTTACAATGAGCAGTTCTTC.

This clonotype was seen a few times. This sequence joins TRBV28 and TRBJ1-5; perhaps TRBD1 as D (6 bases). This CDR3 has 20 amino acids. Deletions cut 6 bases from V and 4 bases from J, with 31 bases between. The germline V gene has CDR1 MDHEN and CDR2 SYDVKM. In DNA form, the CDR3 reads TGTGCCAGCAGATCGGGGCAGGGGCGGGTCATTGTTGGTCGGAATCAGCCCCAGCATTTT. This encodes CASRSGQGRVIVGRNQPQHF. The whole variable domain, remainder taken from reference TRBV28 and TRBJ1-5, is DVKVTQSSRYLVKRTGEKVFLECVQDMDHENMFWYRQDPGLGLRLIYFSYDVKMKEKGDIPEGYSVSREKKERFSLILESASTNQTSMYLCASRSGQGRVIVGRNQPQHFGDGTRLSIL.

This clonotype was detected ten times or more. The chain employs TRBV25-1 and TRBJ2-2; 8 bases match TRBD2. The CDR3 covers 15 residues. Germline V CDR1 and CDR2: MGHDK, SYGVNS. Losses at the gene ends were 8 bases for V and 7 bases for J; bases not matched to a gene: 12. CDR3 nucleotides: TGTGCCAGCCGAGGGGACGTAGCGGGACTCGGGGAGCTGTTTTTT. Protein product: CASRGDVAGLGELFF.

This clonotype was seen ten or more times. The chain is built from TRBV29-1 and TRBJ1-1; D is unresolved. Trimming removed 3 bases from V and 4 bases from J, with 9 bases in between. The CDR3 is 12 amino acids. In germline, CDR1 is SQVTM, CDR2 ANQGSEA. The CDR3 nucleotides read TGCAGCGTTGATAAGGGATCCACTGAAGCTTTCTTT. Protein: CSVDKGSTEAFF.

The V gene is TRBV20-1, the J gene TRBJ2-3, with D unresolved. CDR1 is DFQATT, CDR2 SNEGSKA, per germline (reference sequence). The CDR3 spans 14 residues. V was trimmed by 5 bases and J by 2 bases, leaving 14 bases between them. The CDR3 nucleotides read TGCAGTGCTCATGGCCTCAAGCCCACAGATACGCAGTATTTT. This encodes CSAHGLKPTDTQYF.

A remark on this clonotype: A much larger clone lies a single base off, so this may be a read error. The CDR3 sequence is CASSQVPAVELFF. CDR3 sequence (DNA): TGCGCCAGCAGCCAAGTCCCGGCCGTGGAGCTGTTTTTT. The chain employs TRBV4-1 and TRBJ2-2; D unclear. In germline, CDR1 is MGHRA, CDR2 YSYEKL. The CDR3 has 13 residues. V was cut by 1 base and J by 10 bases, with 10 bases left in between.

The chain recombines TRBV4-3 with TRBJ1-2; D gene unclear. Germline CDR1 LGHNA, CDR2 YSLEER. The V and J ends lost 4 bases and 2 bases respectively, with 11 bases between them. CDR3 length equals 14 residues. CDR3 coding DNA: TGCGCCAGCAGCCCCCACCCCAGGAACTATGGCTACACCTTC. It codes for CASSPHPRNYGYTF.